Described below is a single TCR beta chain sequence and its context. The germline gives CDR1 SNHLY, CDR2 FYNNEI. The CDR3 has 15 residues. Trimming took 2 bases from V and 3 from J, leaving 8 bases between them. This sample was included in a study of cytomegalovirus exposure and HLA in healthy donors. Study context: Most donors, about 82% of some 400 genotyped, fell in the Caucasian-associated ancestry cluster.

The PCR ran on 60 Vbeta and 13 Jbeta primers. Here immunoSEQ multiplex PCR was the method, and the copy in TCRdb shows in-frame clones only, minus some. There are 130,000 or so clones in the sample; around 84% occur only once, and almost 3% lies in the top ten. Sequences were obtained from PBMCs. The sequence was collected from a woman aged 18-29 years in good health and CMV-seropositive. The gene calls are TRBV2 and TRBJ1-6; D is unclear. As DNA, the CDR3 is TGTGCCAGCAGTGAAAACAGAGTCTATAATTCACCCCTCCACTTT. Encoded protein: CASSENRVYNSPLHF.